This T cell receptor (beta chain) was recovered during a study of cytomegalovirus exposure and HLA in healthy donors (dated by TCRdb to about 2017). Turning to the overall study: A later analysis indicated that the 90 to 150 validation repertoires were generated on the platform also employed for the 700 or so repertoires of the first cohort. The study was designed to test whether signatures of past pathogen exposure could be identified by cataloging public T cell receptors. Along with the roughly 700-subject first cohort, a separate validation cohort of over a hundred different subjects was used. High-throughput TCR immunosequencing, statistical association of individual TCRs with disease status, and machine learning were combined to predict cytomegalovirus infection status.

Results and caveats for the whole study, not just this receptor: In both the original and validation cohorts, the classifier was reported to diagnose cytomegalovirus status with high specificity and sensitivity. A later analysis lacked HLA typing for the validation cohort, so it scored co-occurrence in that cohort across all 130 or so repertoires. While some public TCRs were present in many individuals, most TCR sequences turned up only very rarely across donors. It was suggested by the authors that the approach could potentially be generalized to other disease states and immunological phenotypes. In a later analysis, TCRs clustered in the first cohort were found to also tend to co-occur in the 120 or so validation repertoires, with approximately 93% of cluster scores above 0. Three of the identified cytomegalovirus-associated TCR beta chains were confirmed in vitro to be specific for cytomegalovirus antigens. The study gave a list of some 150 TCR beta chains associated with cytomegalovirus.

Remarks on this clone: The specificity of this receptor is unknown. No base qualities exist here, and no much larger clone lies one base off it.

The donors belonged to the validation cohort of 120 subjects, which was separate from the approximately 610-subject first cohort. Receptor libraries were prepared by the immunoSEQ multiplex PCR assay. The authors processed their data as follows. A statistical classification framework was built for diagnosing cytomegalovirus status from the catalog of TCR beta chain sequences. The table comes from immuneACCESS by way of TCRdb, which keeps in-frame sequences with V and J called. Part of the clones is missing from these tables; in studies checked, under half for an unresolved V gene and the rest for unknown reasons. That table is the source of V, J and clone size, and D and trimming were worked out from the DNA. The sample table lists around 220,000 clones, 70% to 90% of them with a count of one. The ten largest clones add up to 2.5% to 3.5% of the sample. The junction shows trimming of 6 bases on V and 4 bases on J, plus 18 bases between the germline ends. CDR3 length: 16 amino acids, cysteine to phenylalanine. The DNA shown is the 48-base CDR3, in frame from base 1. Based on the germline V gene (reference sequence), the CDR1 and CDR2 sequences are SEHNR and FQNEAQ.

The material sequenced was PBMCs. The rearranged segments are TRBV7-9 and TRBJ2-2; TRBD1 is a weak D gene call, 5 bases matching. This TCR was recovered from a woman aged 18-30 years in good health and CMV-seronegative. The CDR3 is CASSLIRAIATGELFF. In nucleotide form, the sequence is TGTGCCAGCAGTCTTATCAGGGCGATTGCCACCGGGGAGCTGTTTTTT.